This is a list of T cell receptor beta chains from one sample in a study of T-cell memory formation after mild COVID-19. TCRdb re-derived calls from the 5' RACE reads in MiXCR, one entry per CDR3 protein. Of approximately 400,000 distinct CDR3 sequences detected, more than 20% appear once; the ten largest clones hold roughly 8.7%. Sample: PBMCs or a T cell subset sorted from them (not recorded which). The receptor set was obtained from an adult woman who had mild COVID-19 (a few samples of this study predate the infection). Cell type and time point are not known. CDR3s include the opening cysteine and the closing phenylalanine or tryptophan. Each record gives: CDR3 length, D gene, J gene, clone size, V gene, CDR3 protein, CDR3 DNA. D genes are given only for firm matches. For some rows the clone size is stated as once, few or many, or as a class when expanded; others skip it.

14 | TRBD2 | TRBJ2-7 | few | TRBV7-9 | CASSLDAEREIAYF | TGTGCCAGCAGCTTAGACGCGGAGCGGGAGATTGCGTACTTC
15 | TRBD1 | TRBJ1-3 | many | TRBV12-3/TRBV12-4 | CASSPGTGGVNTIYF | TGTGCCAGCAGCCCCGGGACAGGGGGAGTGAACACCATATATTTT
18 | TRBD2 | TRBJ2-4 | few | TRBV10-3 | CAIGPGLAGRLAKNIQYF | TGTGCCATCGGCCCGGGACTAGCGGGACGTTTAGCCAAAAACATTCAGTACTTC
14 | TRBD2 | TRBJ2-7 | . | TRBV20-1 | CSARAAGATYEQYF | TGCAGTGCTAGAGCAGCGGGGGCGACCTACGAGCAGTACTTC
16 | TRBD2 | TRBJ2-3 | . | TRBV20-1 | CSAAGLAGTSTDTQYF | TGCAGTGCTGCCGGACTAGCGGGGACTAGCACAGATACGCAGTATTTT
11 | . | TRBJ2-7 | few | TRBV20-1 | CSARESLEQYF | TGCAGTGCTAGAGAGTCTCTCGAGCAGTACTTC
18 | . | TRBJ1-5 | . | TRBV27 | CASSLSTPWELSNQPQHF | TGTGCCAGCAGTTTATCTACCCCGTGGGAGCTGAGCAATCAGCCCCAGCATTTT
14 | . | TRBJ1-6 | few | TRBV27 | CASGSGGVYSPLHF | TGTGCCAGCGGCTCGGGGGGAGTTTATTCACCCCTCCACTTT
15 | . | TRBJ2-1 | few | TRBV14 | CASSPWTTTYNEQFF | TGTGCCAGCAGCCCCTGGACTACCACCTACAATGAGCAGTTCTTC
14 | TRBD2 | TRBJ2-7 | few | TRBV12-3/TRBV12-4 | CASSTSGGSYEQYF | TGTGCCAGCAGTACTAGCGGGGGCTCCTACGAGCAGTACTTC
20 | TRBD2 | TRBJ2-1 | few | TRBV7-2 | CASSLRLRLAGGFPRDEQFF | TGTGCCAGCAGCTTAAGGCTCCGACTAGCGGGAGGGTTCCCGAGGGATGAGCAGTTCTTC
16 | . | TRBJ2-7 | . | TRBV7-9 | CASSLSPNSGTYEQYF | TGTGCCAGCAGCTTATCCCCCAACAGCGGAACCTACGAGCAGTACTTC
13 | TRBD1 | TRBJ1-2 | few | TRBV29-1 | CSVDGTGGVGYTF | TGCAGCGTTGACGGGACAGGGGGCGTCGGCTACACCTTC
15 | . | TRBJ1-5 | . | TRBV12-5 | CASGLPTDCYQPQHF | TGTGCTAGTGGTTTGCCAACGGACTGCTATCAGCCCCAGCATTTT
13 | . | TRBJ1-1 | few | TRBV4-3 | CASSQDLNTEAFF | TGCGCCAGCAGCCAAGATCTAAACACTGAAGCTTTCTTT
17 | TRBD2 | TRBJ2-1 | . | TRBV6-2/TRBV6-3 | CASRRIQLAGANNEQFF | TGTGCCAGCAGGCGTATTCAACTAGCGGGGGCAAACAATGAGCAGTTCTTC
14 | . | TRBJ2-7 | few | TRBV5-4 | CASSDRRETYEQYF | TGTGCCAGCAGCGATCGACGAGAGACCTACGAGCAGTACTTC
15 | TRBD1 | TRBJ2-1 | few | TRBV7-2 | CASSSLLTGGNEQFF | TGTGCCAGCAGCTCCTTGCTGACAGGGGGCAATGAGCAGTTCTTC
15 | TRBD2 | TRBJ2-7 | few | TRBV7-9 | CASSGGGLEPYEQYF | TGTGCCAGCAGCGGGGGGGGACTAGAGCCCTACGAGCAGTACTTC
14 | . | TRBJ2-7 | few | TRBV9 | CASSVVDGGSEQYF | TGTGCCAGCAGCGTCGTTGACGGGGGCTCCGAGCAGTACTTC
16 | . | TRBJ2-7 | . | TRBV18 | CASSRVDLAPSYEQYF | TGTGCCAGCTCACGAGTAGATTTGGCACCAAGTTACGAGCAGTACTTC
14 | . | TRBJ1-3 | many | TRBV20-1 | CSARGGGFRNTIYF | TGCAGTGCTAGGGGAGGGGGTTTCCGGAACACCATATATTTT
12 | . | TRBJ2-2 | . | TRBV24-1 | CASRAPTGELFF | TGTGCCAGCAGAGCGCCCACCGGGGAGCTGTTTTTT
16 | . | TRBJ2-1 | few | TRBV7-2 | CASSKVGGATYNEQFF | TGTGCCAGCAGCAAAGTGGGCGGGGCAACCTACAATGAGCAGTTCTTC
13 | . | TRBJ2-3 | . | TRBV11-3 | CASSGYLADTQYF | TGTGCCAGCAGCGGTTACTTGGCAGATACGCAGTATTTT
12 | . | TRBJ2-3 | . | TRBV21-1 | CATCVGRDTQYF | TGTGCCACCTGTGTGGGGCGAGATACGCAGTATTTT
14 | . | TRBJ2-7 | . | TRBV5-6 | CASSFGSSSYEQYF | TGTGCCAGCAGCTTCGGGTCAAGCTCCTACGAGCAGTACTTC
14 | . | TRBJ2-3 | few | TRBV7-7 | CASSLRGSPDTQYF | TGTGCTAGCAGCTTAAGGGGGTCCCCAGATACGCAGTATTTT
15 | . | TRBJ1-2 | few | TRBV27 | CASRLQAMGGYGYTF | TGTGCCAGCAGGCTACAGGCTATGGGGGGGTATGGCTACACCTTC
17 | . | TRBJ2-1 | . | TRBV18 | CASSPGLVGSSYNEQFF | TGTGCCAGCTCACCTGGGCTAGTAGGCAGCTCCTACAATGAGCAGTTCTTC
14 | . | TRBJ1-1 | once | TRBV12-3/TRBV12-4 | CASSLMAGVTEAFF | TGTGCCAGCAGTTTAATGGCAGGGGTGACTGAAGCTTTCTTT
16 | TRBD2 | TRBJ2-7 | . | TRBV7-2 | CASSPRLAGVSYEQYF | TGTGCCAGCAGCCCCCGACTAGCGGGAGTTTCCTACGAGCAGTACTTC
19 | TRBD2 | TRBJ2-1 | . | TRBV11-3 | CASSLGTTRGLGAYNEQFF | TGTGCCAGCAGCTTAGGAACGACCAGGGGACTAGGGGCTTACAATGAGCAGTTCTTC
14 | . | TRBJ2-7 | few | TRBV12-3/TRBV12-4 | CASSLTTGSYEQYF | TGTGCCAGCAGTTTGACAACGGGCTCCTACGAGCAGTACTTC
16 | . | TRBJ2-3 | . | TRBV7-9 | CASSLSPGQPGDTQYF | TGTGCCAGCAGCTTAAGCCCCGGACAGCCCGGGGATACGCAGTATTTT
16 | TRBD2 | TRBJ2-5 | few | TRBV4-1 | CASSQPSGGFQETQYF | TGCGCCAGCAGCCAACCTAGCGGGGGATTCCAAGAGACCCAGTACTTC
16 | TRBD2 | TRBJ2-7 | . | TRBV7-6 | CASSRTRGLATYEQYF | TGTGCCAGCAGCCGAACGCGAGGACTAGCTACTTACGAGCAGTACTTC
13 | . | TRBJ2-5 | few | TRBV11-3 | CASSSLLEETQYF | TGTGCCAGCAGCTCCTTATTGGAAGAGACCCAGTACTTC
14 | TRBD1 | TRBJ2-7 | . | TRBV7-3 | CASSYMTGPYEQYF | TGTGCCAGCAGCTATATGACAGGGCCGTACGAGCAGTACTTC
15 | . | TRBJ2-3 | . | TRBV6-4 | CASSEGGLGTDTQYF | TGTGCCAGCAGTGAGGGGGGATTGGGCACAGATACGCAGTATTTT
13 | . | TRBJ1-3 | many | TRBV29-1 | CSVALMSGNTIYF | TGCAGCGTAGCGCTGATGTCTGGAAACACCATATATTTT
19 | TRBD2 | TRBJ2-3 | few | TRBV7-3 | CASSPPRGTSGSYTDTQYF | TGTGCCAGCAGCCCGCCCCGAGGGACTAGCGGGAGTTACACAGATACGCAGTATTTT
16 | . | TRBJ1-2 | . | TRBV10-3 | CATALRGSSTNYGYTF | TGTGCCACCGCACTAAGGGGCAGCTCGACTAACTATGGCTACACCTTC
16 | TRBD2 | TRBJ2-1 | . | TRBV7-2 | CASSLVPSGVPDEQFF | TGTGCCAGCAGCTTAGTGCCTAGCGGGGTCCCTGATGAGCAGTTCTTC
14 | . | TRBJ1-6 | few | TRBV27 | CASSLWEAGSPLHF | TGTGCCAGCAGTTTATGGGAAGCGGGGTCACCCCTCCACTTT
13 | TRBD1 | TRBJ1-2 | . | TRBV2 | CASSELGGQGYTF | TGTGCCAGCAGTGAATTAGGGGGCCAAGGCTACACCTTC
17 | . | TRBJ1-1 | few | TRBV4-1 | CASSQVLGKGGSTEAFF | TGCGCCAGCAGCCAAGTACTCGGGAAGGGAGGTAGCACTGAAGCTTTCTTT
16 | TRBD2 | TRBJ2-7 | . | TRBV7-2 | CASSPYGTSGGYEQYF | TGTGCCAGCAGCCCCTACGGGACTAGCGGGGGCTACGAGCAGTACTTC
16 | . | TRBJ2-6 | . | TRBV5-1 | CASSLFTDSGANVLTF | TGCGCCAGCAGCTTGTTTACGGACTCTGGGGCCAACGTCCTGACTTTC
12 | . | TRBJ2-7 | . | TRBV15 | CATSSGFYEQYF | TGTGCCACCAGCAGCGGATTCTACGAGCAGTACTTC
13 | . | TRBJ2-7 | . | TRBV5-1 | CASSFEGNYEQYF | TGCGCCAGCAGCTTCGAGGGAAACTACGAGCAGTACTTC
14 | . | TRBJ2-5 | . | TRBV6-2/TRBV6-3 | CASTPTGWGETQYF | TGTGCCAGCACTCCCACAGGGTGGGGAGAGACCCAGTACTTC
11 | . | TRBJ2-3 | . | TRBV24-1 | CATAGADTQYF | TGTGCCACAGCAGGGGCGGATACGCAGTATTTT
17 | . | TRBJ2-3 | few | TRBV3-1 | CASSQDPAASSTDTQYF | TGTGCCAGCAGCCAAGATCCCGCTGCGTCTAGCACAGATACGCAGTATTTT
15 | . | TRBJ2-7 | few | TRBV4-2 | CASSLALGPAYEQYF | TGTGCCAGCAGCCTTGCCCTGGGACCGGCCTACGAGCAGTACTTC